This T cell receptor (beta chain) was identified in a study of blood T cell repertoires in COVID-19. Study-wide context: The origin of the acute and convalescent COVID-19 samples was the United States, Italy and Spain.

V lost 7 bases, J lost 4 bases, and 16 bases lay in between. Germline CDR1 LNHDA, CDR2 SQIVND (reference sequence). The CDR3 is 15 amino acids. TCRdb's table, derived via immunoSEQ multiplex PCR, lists solely in-frame clones and lacks some. The data show roughly 350,000 clones, with under 95% seen just once and around 3.3% held by the top ten. Source material: peripheral blood. The receptor comes from a woman aged 18-35 years who had recovered from COVID-19. The rearrangement joins TRBV19 to TRBJ1-4; D gene ambiguous. CDR3 nucleotide sequence: TGTGCCAGTACGGGGATAGGAACCGGTAATGAAAAACTGTTTTTT. Translation: CASTGIGTGNEKLFF.